This T cell receptor (beta chain) was identified in a study of blood T cell repertoires in COVID-19. Across the whole study: The origin of the acute and convalescent COVID-19 samples was the United States, Italy and Spain. Sample material is recorded as cDNA or gDNA derived from T cells, B-cell-depleted T cells, or PBMCs.

As originally analysed: Estimated nucleated cell counts came from reference gene primer amplification. Assay used: immunoSEQ multiplex PCR; TCRdb lists only in-frame clones, some missing. V and J calls and clone size are those listed in that table; D and trimming were worked out from the DNA. There are approximately 120,000 clones in the sample; 75% to 85% occur only once, and over 15% lies in the top ten. The CDR3 has 14 amino acids. Per the germline V gene, CDR1 is MDHEN and CDR2 is SYDVKM. The ends were cut back, 7 bases at V and 6 bases at J, with 17 bases in the middle. Sequences were obtained from peripheral blood. V gene TRBV28 combines with J gene TRBJ2-3; maybe TRBD2 (7 bases). This receptor was taken from a man older than 75 with acute or convalescent COVID-19. CDR3 nucleotide sequence: TGTGCCAGCAACCTAGGAGGGGGGGGCGATACGCAGTATTTT. This translates into CASNLGGGGDTQYF. Supplemented by reference TRBV28 and TRBJ2-3, the full variable domain reads DVKVTQSSRYLVKRTGEKVFLECVQDMDHENMFWYRQDPGLGLRLIYFSYDVKMKEKGDIPEGYSVSREKKERFSLILESASTNQTSMYLCASNLGGGGDTQYFGPGTRLTVL.